The rows below give T cell receptor beta chains drawn from one sample of a study of T cell changes during pregnancy in multiple sclerosis. TCRdb keeps only in-frame clones here, not all; method: immunoSEQ multiplex PCR. The profile covers about 32,000 clones, with over 85% appearing a single time and approximately 5% taken by the ten largest. The sequenced sample was CD8+ T cells from peripheral blood mononuclear cells, obtained in the first trimester of pregnancy. These receptors came from a female donor with multiple sclerosis, enrolled in a pregnancy study. The CDR3 runs from the conserved cysteine through the conserved F or W. D genes are given only for firm matches. Size is stated for part of the rows, as once, few or many counts, or as a class when the clone is expanded.

clone size	V gene	D gene	J gene	CDR3 protein	CDR3 DNA
-	TRBV27	-	TRBJ1-2	CASSSYRGYYGYTF	TGTGCCAGCAGTTCCTACCGGGGGTACTATGGCTACACCTTC
-	TRBV6-1	TRBD1	TRBJ1-4	CASSDYMTGGHEKLFF	TGTGCCAGCAGTGACTACATGACAGGGGGCCATGAAAAACTGTTTTTT
once	TRBV27	-	TRBJ2-3	CASSPVGGADTQYF	TGTGCCAGCAGCCCCGTGGGGGGTGCAGATACGCAGTATTTT
-	TRBV5-6	-	TRBJ2-5	CASSLVRGRQETQYF	TGTGCCAGCAGCTTGGTGCGGGGGCGGCAAGAGACCCAGTACTTC
-	TRBV6-1	-	TRBJ1-5	CASRETGSGQPQHF	TGTGCCAGCAGAGAAACAGGGTCGGGTCAGCCCCAGCATTTT
-	TRBV13	TRBD2	TRBJ2-1	CASSLMGLAGDSLGNEQFF	TGTGCCAGCAGCTTAATGGGACTAGCGGGAGACAGCTTAGGCAATGAGCAGTTCTTC
-	TRBV28	TRBD1	TRBJ1-1	CASSLTGGDTEAFF	TGTGCCAGCAGTCTGACAGGGGGAGACACTGAAGCTTTCTTT
-	TRBV7-6	TRBD2	TRBJ2-3	CASSLGAGGPGTDTQYF	TGTGCCAGCAGCTTAGGCGCGGGAGGGCCGGGCACAGATACGCAGTATTTT
-	TRBV15	TRBD2	TRBJ2-1	CATSSRLAPYNEQFF	TGTGCCACCAGCAGTCGACTAGCGCCGTACAATGAGCAGTTCTTC
-	TRBV11-2	TRBD2	TRBJ2-1	CASSLDYLLAGLSYNEQFF	TGTGCCAGCAGCTTAGATTATCTCCTAGCGGGCCTCTCCTACAATGAGCAGTTCTTC
-	TRBV27	-	TRBJ2-7	CASSLSASYEQYF	TGTGCCAGCAGTTTATCGGCCAGCTACGAGCAGTACTTC
-	TRBV4-3	-	TRBJ2-7	CASSQGAHSYEQYF	TGCGCCAGCAGCCAAGGGGCACACTCCTACGAGCAGTACTTC
-	TRBV29-1	-	TRBJ2-7	CSVEAPDFSSYEQYF	TGCAGCGTTGAGGCCCCGGACTTCAGCTCCTACGAGCAGTACTTC
-	TRBV28	-	TRBJ2-7	CASSLGHSYEQYF	TGTGCCAGCAGCCTGGGACACTCCTACGAGCAGTACTTC
-	TRBV29-1	-	TRBJ2-7	CSVTRYGGTVEQYF	TGCAGCGTTACAAGGTACGGCGGGACGGTCGAGCAGTACTTC
-	TRBV10-2	-	TRBJ2-5	CASSEFASQETQYF	TGCGCCAGCAGTGAGTTCGCGTCTCAAGAGACCCAGTACTTC
-	TRBV4-1	-	TRBJ1-5	CASSLAGVDQPQHF	TGCGCCAGCAGCCTCGCAGGGGTGGATCAGCCCCAGCATTTT
-	TRBV27	TRBD1	TRBJ1-4	CASTLTAGQGGKLFF	TGTGCCAGCACCTTGACAGCTGGACAGGGAGGGAAACTGTTTTTT
-	TRBV30	-	TRBJ2-1	CAWSVLAEEVYNEQFF	TGTGCCTGGAGTGTATTAGCGGAGGAGGTCTACAATGAGCAGTTCTTC
-	TRBV28	-	TRBJ2-5	CASSLTFQANQETQYF	TGTGCCAGCAGTTTAACGTTCCAGGCCAACCAAGAGACCCAGTACTTC
-	TRBV6-4	TRBD1	TRBJ2-1	CASSDGTGDYNEQFF	TGTGCCAGCAGTGACGGGACAGGGGATTACAATGAGCAGTTCTTC
-	TRBV4-2	-	TRBJ2-2	CASSQDLEGRLNTGELFF	TGTGCCAGCAGCCAAGATCTGGAGGGGAGGCTTAACACCGGGGAGCTGTTTTTT
-	TRBV4-2	-	TRBJ1-3	CASSHVNIVPGNTIYF	TGTGCCAGCAGCCACGTAAACATTGTCCCTGGAAACACCATATATTTT
-	TRBV7-9	TRBD2	TRBJ2-5	CASSLDRGVQETQYF	TGTGCCAGCAGCTTAGATCGGGGGGTCCAAGAGACCCAGTACTTC
-	TRBV5-1	TRBD2	TRBJ2-2	CASSGGLAGGDGNTGELFF	TGCGCCAGCAGCGGGGGACTAGCGGGAGGTGATGGGAACACCGGGGAGCTGTTTTTT
-	TRBV10-3	TRBD1	TRBJ1-5	CAISTTGDVNQPQHF	TGTGCCATCAGTACAACAGGGGATGTCAATCAGCCCCAGCATTTT
-	TRBV11-2	TRBD1	TRBJ2-7	CASSQSGTVEYEQYF	TGTGCCAGCTCTCAATCCGGGACAGTAGAGTACGAGCAGTACTTC
-	TRBV5-6	-	TRBJ2-7	CASSFRARPYEQYF	TGTGCCAGCAGCTTTCGAGCGCGACCCTACGAGCAGTACTTC
-	TRBV6-5	-	TRBJ2-4	CASSPEGDQNIQYF	TGTGCCAGCAGCCCCGAGGGCGACCAAAACATTCAGTACTTC
-	TRBV5-4	-	TRBJ1-1	CASSGGLLEAFF	TGTGCCAGCAGCGGGGGACTGTTAGAAGCTTTCTTT
-	TRBV6-1	-	TRBJ2-3	CASSLNPGGADTQYF	TGTGCCAGCAGTCTCAACCCAGGCGGGGCAGATACGCAGTATTTT
-	TRBV7-9	-	TRBJ1-2	CASSLGQALYANYGYTF	TGTGCCAGCAGCTTAGGACAAGCACTCTACGCTAACTATGGCTACACCTTC
-	TRBV12-5	TRBD1	TRBJ2-1	CASGLTLRDRNHNEQFF	TGTGCTAGTGGTTTGACCCTCCGGGACAGAAATCACAATGAGCAGTTCTTC
-	TRBV28	TRBD1	TRBJ2-7	CASSLGPGTEPYEQYF	TGTGCCAGCAGCCTGGGACCCGGGACAGAGCCCTACGAGCAGTACTTC
-	TRBV27	-	TRBJ2-7	CASSTLPGVGSYEQYF	TGTGCCAGCAGTACACTACCAGGGGTTGGGTCCTACGAGCAGTACTTC
-	TRBV27	-	TRBJ2-3	CASSSGVGDTQYF	TGTGCCAGCAGTTCCGGGGTTGGCGATACGCAGTATTTT
-	TRBV7-9	TRBD2	TRBJ2-7	CASSPASLALEQYF	TGTGCCAGCAGCCCCGCCTCACTAGCGCTCGAGCAGTACTTC